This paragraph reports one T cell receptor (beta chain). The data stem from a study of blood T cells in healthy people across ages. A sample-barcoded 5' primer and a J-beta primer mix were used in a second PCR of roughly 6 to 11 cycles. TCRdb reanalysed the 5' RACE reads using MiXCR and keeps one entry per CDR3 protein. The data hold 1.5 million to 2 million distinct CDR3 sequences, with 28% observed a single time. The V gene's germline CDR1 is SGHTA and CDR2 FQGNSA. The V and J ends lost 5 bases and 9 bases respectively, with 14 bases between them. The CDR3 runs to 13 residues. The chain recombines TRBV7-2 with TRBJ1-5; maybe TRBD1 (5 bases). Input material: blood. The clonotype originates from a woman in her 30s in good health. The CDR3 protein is CASSPNRQVPQHF. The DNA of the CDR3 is TGTGCCAGCAGCCCGAACAGGCAGGTGCCCCAGCATTTT.